This TCR beta chain comes out of a study of T-cell reconstitution after alpha-beta-depleted transplantation in children. This clonotype was seen repeatedly, ten times or more. Trimming shortened V by 5 bases and J by 2 bases, and 10 bases separated the two germline ends. The CDR3 spans 13 residues. A TCRbeta library incorporating unique molecular identifiers was prepared. TCRdb analysed the PCR reads with MiXCR anew, one entry per CDR3 protein. The sample carries approximately 490,000 distinct CDR3 sequences, around 13% recorded once. This receptor was identified in a human donor who donated a stem cell graft to a child with combined immunodeficiency. The sequencing here drew on PBMCs from the stem cell graft donor, taken from the stem cell graft. The chain employs TRBV12-3 or TRBV12-4 and TRBJ2-7; D is undetermined. The CDR3 region is CASSPTRTYEQYF. CDR3 nucleotide sequence: TGTGCCAGCAGTCCTACAAGAACCTACGAGCAGTACTTC.